This T cell receptor (beta chain) came from a study of blood T cell repertoires in COVID-19. This CDR3 contains 12 residues. V was shortened by 5 bases and J by 3 bases, with 7 bases between the two germline ends. Germline V gene data show CDR1 as MNHEY and CDR2 as SMNVEV (reference sequence). Produced via immunoSEQ multiplex PCR; TCRdb's table is partial and in-frame only. This sample has some 150,000 clones; around nine tenths occur once, and the top ten carry about 1.5%. The receptor was derived from a human donor in a cohort sampled during active COVID-19. J is TRBJ1-2 and V is TRBV27, with TRBD1 as a possible D gene (6 bases). Sequenced input: peripheral blood. Written as DNA, the CDR3 is TGTGCCAGCAGTGGGACACACTATGGCTACACCTTC. This encodes CASSGTHYGYTF.